This entry lists 5 T cell receptor beta chains sequenced from one sample in a study of blood T cell repertoires in COVID-19 (TCRdb year 2020). The library was generated by the immunoSEQ multiplex PCR assay. Not all clones reach the TCRdb copy of this immuneACCESS table, which keeps in-frame sequences only. Checked studies attribute under half of the gap to unresolved V genes and leave the rest unexplained. In all, the sample holds around 310,000 clones, and roughly 90% of those were seen once. Around 12% of the sample is in the top ten clones. The sequenced sample consisted of peripheral blood. These receptors were obtained from a woman aged 55-69 years with acute or convalescent COVID-19.

This clone appeared once. V gene TRBV20-1 combines with J gene TRBJ1-1; possible D gene TRBD1, 6 bases. V gave up 3 bases and J gave up 3 bases, with 14 bases separating them. Germline CDR1 and CDR2: DFQATT and SNEGSKA (reference sequence). The CDR3 has 14 amino acids. The CDR3 nucleotides are TGCAGTGCTAGTAGGGCAGGGGTGGACACTGAAGCTTTCTTT. This sequence encodes CSASRAGVDTEAFF.

V and J are TRBV24-1 and TRBJ1-4; 8 bases are a match to TRBD1. The CDR3 is made up of 16 amino acids. Germline assignment: CDR1 KGHDR and CDR2 SFDVKD. The trim removed 2 bases at V and 5 bases at J, leaving 6 bases unmatched. The CDR3 sequence is CATSDSGQGKNEKLFF. The CDR3 DNA reads as TGTGCCACCAGTGATTCAGGACAGGGAAAAAATGAAAAACTGTTTTTT.

The chain links TRBV7-8 to TRBJ1-2; D remains unclear. Trimming pared 4 bases from V and 3 bases from J, leaving 18 bases between. Germline CDR1 and CDR2: SGHVS and FQNEAQ. This CDR3 spans 16 amino acids. The CDR3 DNA is TGTGCCAGCAGCTCTCGGGAGGGTGGAGGTTACTATGGCTACACCTTC. Translated, it gives CASSSREGGGYYGYTF. Full variable domain (outside the CDR3, taken from reference TRBV7-8 and TRBJ1-2): GAGVSQSPRYKVAKRGQDVALRCDPISGHVSLFWYQQALGQGPEFLTYFQNEAQLDKSGLPSDRFFAERPEGSVSTLKIQRTQQEDSAVYLCASSSREGGGYYGYTFGSGTRLTVV.

The chain is built from TRBV2 and TRBJ2-3; 11 positions match TRBD2. Germline loops: CDR1 SNHLY, CDR2 FYNNEI. The V segment lost 7 bases and the J segment 4 bases; nucleotides outside the gene matches: 7. This CDR3 is built from 15 residues. CDR3 nucleotide sequence: TGTGCCAGCAAAGAACTAGCGGGGGACTCAGATACGCAGTATTTT. It is translated as CASKELAGDSDTQYF.

This sequence joins TRBV10-3 and TRBJ2-3, with 9 positions matching TRBD1. The CDR3 is 16 amino acids. The J segment lost 2 bases and the V segment lost 3 bases, leaving 6 bases of the junction unmatched. The germline V gene encodes CDR1 ENHRY and CDR2 SYGVKD. CDR3 DNA sequence: TGTGCCATCAGTGATTTGGGACAGGGCAACACAGATACGCAGTATTTT. This sequence encodes CAISDLGQGNTDTQYF.